This paragraph reports one TCR beta chain. Its antigen is as yet unknown. The CD4+ fraction was divided into a CD45RA+ naive subset and a CD45RA-negative memory subset. Trimming stripped 3 bases from V and 11 bases from J, with 8 bases between. The CDR3 spans 12 residues. Germline assignment: CDR1 LGHNA and CDR2 YSLEER. This specimen comes from a study of shared clonotypes between healthy human individuals. The repertoire was sequenced with immunoSEQ multiplex PCR; TCRdb's copy has only in-frame clones and lacks some. The table lists some 2,400,000 clones, 90% to 97% of them singletons. Study-level findings and limits: Estimated richness values were generally larger in naive subsets than in memory subsets. Across a handful of donors, naive CD4 shared roughly 5.1%, naive CD8 more than 3%, memory CD4 roughly 2.3%, memory CD8 around 0.36%. Non-shared clonotypes showed lower generation probabilities than clonotypes common to all four donors.

The sequence derives from a man aged 18 to 29 in good health. The chain joins TRBV4-3 to TRBJ1-6; D might be TRBD1 (6 bases). Sequenced material: naive CD4+ T cells sorted from blood. Stated subset: CD45RA+ positively selected. CDR3 coding DNA: TGCGCCAGCAGCCAGGGGGACACACCCCTCCACTTT. Amino acids: CASSQGDTPLHF.